Shown below are 28 T cell receptor beta chains from a single sample sequenced in a study of shared T cell receptors in the human thymus. Sequenced by immunoSEQ multiplex PCR; TCRdb stores in-frame clones only, minus some. Among roughly 660,000 clones listed, 88% were seen once. These data also formed part of another study, on human thymus T cells.

Sequences were obtained from thymocytes. The receptors were sampled from a boy under two years old with a congenital heart defect.

This clone appeared once. The chain has TRBV6-5 and TRBJ2-3, with D perhaps TRBD2 (5 bases). The CDR3 runs 16 residues. The ends were cut back, 2 bases at V and 0 bases at J, with 12 bases in the middle. CDR1 MNHEY and CDR2 SVGAGI come from the germline V gene. Here the CDR3 DNA reads TGTGCCAGCAGTTACGCAGAGGGAACCAGCACAGATACGCAGTATTTT. Its translation: CASSYAEGTSTDTQYF.

This clone has a single count. The V call is TRBV19, the J call TRBJ2-1; no definite D call. Germline assignment: CDR1 LNHDA and CDR2 SQIVND (reference sequence). The CDR3 totals 14 residues. V shed 6 bases and J shed 6 bases, with 15 bases lying between them. In DNA form, the CDR3 reads TGTGCCAGTAGGAAGGAATATGGGCTCAATGAGCAGTTCTTC. Protein sequence: CASRKEYGLNEQFF. Full variable domain (outside the CDR3, taken from reference TRBV19 and TRBJ2-1): DGGITQSPKYLFRKEGQNVTLSCEQNLNHDAMYWYRQDPGQGLRLIYYSQIVNDFQKGDIAEGYSVSREKKESFPLTVTSAQKNPTAFYLCASRKEYGLNEQFFGPGTRLTVL.

The rearrangement links TRBV4-1 to TRBJ2-1, with 13 positions matching TRBD2. The ends lost 0 bases at V and 8 bases at J; junction bases unmatched: 13. The CDR3 totals 19 residues. Germline CDR1 MGHRA, CDR2 YSYEKL. CDR3 nucleotides: TGCGCCAGCAGCCAAGATCGACGCCCCACTAGCGGGAGGGCACATGAGCAGTTCTTC. It translates to CASSQDRRPTSGRAHEQFF.

This clone was found once. The CDR3 nucleotides are TGCGCCAGCAGCCAAGATCACAGGGGGCGGTACTACGAGCAGTACTTC. The encoded protein is CASSQDHRGRYYEQYF. The chain employs TRBV4-3 and TRBJ2-7, with 9 bases lining up with TRBD1. Losses at the gene ends were 0 bases for V and 3 bases for J; bases not matched to a gene: 6. The V gene's germline CDR1 is LGHNA and CDR2 YSLEER. This CDR3 is built from 16 residues.

The chain is built from TRBV6-6 and TRBJ2-2; D is unclear. Trimming removed 6 bases at V and 5 bases at J, with 13 bases between. The germline CDR1 and CDR2 sequences are MNHNY and SVGAGI (reference sequence). CDR3 length equals 14 residues. CDR3 amino acids: CASSPPRRTGELFF. The CDR3, as DNA: TGTGCCAGCAGCCCTCCGAGGCGGACCGGGGAGCTGTTTTTT.

This clone was picked up one time. The chain employs TRBV4-2 and TRBJ2-7; the match to TRBD2 covers 7 bases. Trimming took 4 bases from V and 0 from J; bases not matched to a gene: 12. Germline V CDR1 and CDR2: LGHNA, YNFKEQ. The CDR3 is 17 amino acids. CDR3 sequence reads: CASSPPAGSGNSYEQYF. The CDR3 nucleotides read TGTGCCAGCAGCCCCCCCGCTGGGAGCGGGAACTCCTACGAGCAGTACTTC.

The chain joins TRBV27 to TRBJ2-7, with 12 bases that match TRBD2. CDR3 length: 16 amino acids. V was clipped by 5 bases and J by 9 bases; unmatched bases: 14. Germline V gene data show CDR1 as MNHEY and CDR2 as SMNVEV (reference sequence). As DNA, the CDR3 is TGTGCCAGCAGTCCCCGACTAGCGGGAGAAACTTACAGGCAGTACTTC. Protein: CASSPRLAGETYRQYF.

J is TRBJ2-7 and V is TRBV7-2, with 9 positions matching TRBD1. Germline trimming cut 3 bases from V and 12 bases from J; bases unmatched to any gene: 9. This CDR3 is built from 13 residues. CDR1 SGHTA and CDR2 FQGNSA come from the germline V gene. This chain's CDR3 is CASSLDRGVDWYF. Written as DNA, the CDR3 is TGTGCCAGCAGCTTGGACAGGGGTGTCGACTGGTACTTC.

The rearrangement joins TRBV19 to TRBJ2-2, with D maybe TRBD1 (6 bases). Trimming took off 6 bases at V and 0 bases at J, with 17 bases between the two ends. There are 17 residues in the CDR3. Germline V gene data show CDR1 as LNHDA and CDR2 as SQIVND (reference sequence). The CDR3 is CASSPRRGTANTGELFF. For the CDR3, the DNA is TGTGCCAGTAGCCCTCGCAGGGGTACCGCGAACACCGGGGAGCTGTTTTTT.

The chain combines TRBV6-6 with TRBJ2-7, with TRBD1 matching over 8 bases. This CDR3 spans 12 amino acids. Germline CDR1 and CDR2: MNHNY and SVGAGI (reference sequence). Germline trimming cut 8 bases from V and 5 bases from J; bases unmatched to any gene: 5. The CDR3 DNA reads as TGTGCCAGCCGGACAGGGAACGACGAGCAGTACTTC. Translated, it gives CASRTGNDEQYF.

This clone was counted a single time. The chain uses TRBV20-1 and TRBJ2-7; D unresolved. V lost 4 bases, J lost 7 bases, and 8 bases lay in between. CDR3 length equals 10 residues. CDR1 and CDR2 from the germline V gene are DFQATT and SNEGSKA (reference sequence). CDR3 in amino acids: CSAKTREQYF. The CDR3 DNA reads as TGCAGTGCTAAGACTCGTGAGCAGTACTTC.

The gene calls are TRBV4-1 and TRBJ1-1; perhaps TRBD1 as D (5 bases). The ends were cut back, 0 bases at V and 3 bases at J, with 14 bases in the middle. CDR1 MGHRA and CDR2 YSYEKL come from the germline V gene. CDR3 length equals 16 residues. This chain's CDR3 is CASSQDVGTKDTEAFF. The CDR3 DNA sequence: TGCGCCAGCAGCCAAGATGTAGGGACTAAGGACACTGAAGCTTTCTTT.

The V gene is TRBV30, the J gene TRBJ2-1; TRBD2 aligns across 7 bases. Trimming removed 7 bases from V and 5 bases from J; junction bases left unmatched: 14. The CDR3 runs to 15 residues. Germline V gives CDR1 GTSNPN, CDR2 SVGIG (reference sequence). The CDR3 reads CASLEIAGGDNEQFF. DNA for the CDR3: TGTGCCTCATTGGAGATAGCGGGCGGGGACAATGAGCAGTTCTTC.

The chain joins TRBV10-2 to TRBJ2-5; weak D call: TRBD1 (6 bases). Deletions cut 6 bases from V and 5 bases from J, with 22 bases between. CDR1 WSHSY and CDR2 SAAADI come from the germline V gene. The CDR3 has 16 residues. CDR3: CASSSTGLYRVETQYF. The CDR3 DNA reads TGCGCCAGCAGCTCTACAGGGCTATATAGGGTTGAGACCCAGTACTTC.

The genes are TRBV12-5 and TRBJ2-7; 7 bases align to TRBD2. The J segment lost 5 bases and the V segment lost 4 bases, leaving 5 bases of the junction unmatched. Per the germline V gene, CDR1 is LGHNT and CDR2 is FRNRAP. This CDR3 contains 13 residues. The CDR3, as DNA: TGTGCTAGTGGTTCAGGGAGGGGAAACGAGCAGTACTTC. Encoded protein: CASGSGRGNEQYF. Full variable domain (outside the CDR3, taken from reference TRBV12-5 and TRBJ2-7): DARVTQTPRHKVTEMGQEVTMRCQPILGHNTVFWYRQTMMQGLELLAYFRNRAPLDDSGMPKDRFSAEMPDATLATLKIQPSEPRDSAVYFCASGSGRGNEQYFGPGTRLTVT.

The chain couples TRBV11-2 to TRBJ1-1; D perhaps matches TRBD1 (5 bases). Per germline, CDR1 SGHAT and CDR2 FQNNGV. The CDR3 is 14 residues long. Trimming cost V 5 bases and J 1 base, with 11 bases left between them. The CDR3 nucleotides are TGTGCCAGCAGCCCCACGACAGCGAACACTGAAGCTTTCTTT. Translating it yields CASSPTTANTEAFF.

The rearrangement uses TRBV14 and TRBJ2-5; D might be TRBD1 (6 bases). Germline lookup yields CDR1 SGHDN and CDR2 FVKESK. CDR3 length: 17 amino acids. The V and J ends lost 0 bases and 5 bases respectively, with 19 bases between them. The CDR3 nucleotides read TGTGCCAGCAGCCAAGATGGGGGCTTGGAGCGCGGGGAGACCCAGTACTTC. Residues: CASSQDGGLERGETQYF.

V is TRBV29-1 and J is TRBJ2-3, with TRBD1 identical over 7 bases. The CDR3 consists of 16 residues. Germline trimming cut 4 bases from V and 2 bases from J; bases unmatched to any gene: 12. In germline, CDR1 is SQVTM, CDR2 ANQGSEA. CDR3 amino acids: CSVAHRTGPATDTQYF. The DNA of the CDR3 is TGCAGCGTTGCCCACCGGACAGGCCCTGCCACAGATACGCAGTATTTT.

The rearrangement joins TRBV5-1 to TRBJ1-3; 7 nucleotides align to TRBD1. J was trimmed by 0 bases and V by 4 bases; bases with no gene match: 4. CDR1 and CDR2 (germline): SGHRS, YFSETQ. The CDR3 totals 15 residues. Written as DNA, the CDR3 is TGCGCCAGCAGCCAAGGGGGCGGCTCTGGAAACACCATATATTTT. Translating gives CASSQGGGSGNTIYF.

The V call is TRBV25-1, the J call TRBJ2-7; 8 bases are shared with TRBD1. The germline V gene encodes CDR1 MGHDK and CDR2 SYGVNS. The V segment lost 8 bases and the J segment 6 bases; nucleotides outside the gene matches: 12. This CDR3 contains 14 residues. The CDR3: CASYIGDRRGEQYF. The CDR3 nucleotides read TGTGCCAGCTATATTGGGGACAGGCGGGGCGAGCAGTACTTC.

This chain connects TRBV6-5 to TRBJ1-4; no clear D gene. The CDR3 length is 15 residues. In germline, CDR1 is MNHEY, CDR2 SVGAGI. V was trimmed by 6 bases and J by 0 bases, leaving 11 bases between them. The CDR3, as DNA: TGTGCCAGCAGCCCGAGGAGCACAACTAATGAAAAACTGTTTTTT. Encoded protein: CASSPRSTTNEKLFF.

The chain recombines TRBV27 with TRBJ2-4; 7 positions match TRBD1. V lost 4 bases to trimming and J lost 8 bases; unmatched junction nucleotides: 5. Germline values: CDR1 MNHEY, CDR2 SMNVEV (reference sequence). This CDR3 is built from 13 residues. CDR3: CASSSRGSDIQYF. The DNA of the CDR3 is TGTGCCAGCAGTTCCAGGGGGTCGGACATTCAGTACTTC.

V and J are TRBV2 and TRBJ1-5, with D possibly TRBD1 on 5 matching bases. V was clipped by 5 bases and J by 0 bases, with 11 bases between them. The germline gives CDR1 SNHLY, CDR2 FYNNEI. The CDR3 runs to 15 residues. In DNA form, the CDR3 reads TGTGCCAGCAGTCGGGGGGGAGATAGCAATCAGCCCCAGCATTTT. Translation gives CASSRGGDSNQPQHF.

The rearrangement links TRBV19 to TRBJ2-3, with a weak D call TRBD1 (5 bases). The length of the CDR3 is 15 residues. Per germline, CDR1 LNHDA and CDR2 SQIVND (reference sequence). Trimming took 7 bases from V and 0 from J, leaving 14 bases between them. The CDR3 region has the DNA TGTGCCAGTACCCCCCAGGGCTCGAGCACAGATACGCAGTATTTT. Amino acid sequence: CASTPQGSSTDTQYF.

The rearrangement links TRBV11-2 to TRBJ2-7; 8 positions match TRBD2. The V gene's germline CDR1 is SGHAT and CDR2 FQNNGV. The trim removed 5 bases at V and 4 bases at J, leaving 13 bases unmatched. The CDR3 has 16 amino acids. CDR3 bases: TGTGCCAGCAGCCCGCGGACTAGCCGGGATATTTACGAGCAGTACTTC. It is translated as CASSPRTSRDIYEQYF.

This sequence joins TRBV30 and TRBJ2-7, with 9 bases lining up with TRBD1. V was clipped by 1 base and J by 3 bases; unmatched bases: 7. The CDR3 length is 15 residues. The V gene's germline CDR1 is GTSNPN and CDR2 SVGIG (reference sequence). In DNA form, the CDR3 reads TGTGCCTGGAGTGACACCGGGACAGGGTTCTACGAGCAGTACTTC. It translates to CAWSDTGTGFYEQYF.

The chain uses TRBV11-2 and TRBJ2-1; TRBD1 agrees at 10 bases. This CDR3 has 19 residues. V was pared by 2 bases and J by 4 bases, with 14 bases of the junction left unmatched. The germline gives CDR1 SGHAT, CDR2 FQNNGV. In nucleotides, the CDR3 is TGTGCCAGCAGCTTAAACCCTCTAGGGACAGGGGCTAAATACAATGAGCAGTTCTTC. As protein: CASSLNPLGTGAKYNEQFF. Together with reference TRBV11-2 and TRBJ2-1, the CDR3 gives the full variable domain: EAGVAQSPRYKIIEKRQSVAFWCNPISGHATLYWYQQILGQGPKLLIQFQNNGVVDDSQLPKDRFSAERLKGVDSTLKIQPAKLEDSAVYLCASSLNPLGTGAKYNEQFFGPGTRLTVL.

The V gene is TRBV6-1, the J gene TRBJ1-1; possible D gene TRBD1, 6 bases. The CDR3 has 16 residues. Germline CDR1 and CDR2: MNHNS and SASEGT. Trimming left V 2 bases short and J 5 bases short, with 18 bases between. The CDR3 loop is CASSEPQWGGRTEAFF. CDR3 sequence (DNA): TGTGCCAGCAGTGAACCCCAGTGGGGGGGGCGAACTGAAGCTTTCTTT.